The 22 T cell receptor beta chains below come from one sample, sequenced in a study of regulatory T cells in long-lasting Graves disease (dated by TCRdb to the early 2020s). Interpreted using the paper, the time point label stands for: persistent/refractory GD, antithyroid drugs over 5 years with positive TRAb. For both TCR sequencing and RNA sequencing, RNA was extracted from PBMCs in TRIzol. The library was prepared using multiplex PCR. The sequencing machine was an Illumina HiSeq 4000. CDR3 regions were amplified by Arm-PCR with iRepertoire HTBI primers to construct TCR beta libraries. TCRdb applied fastp at Q25 and MiXCR to the public reads, then kept only in-frame beta chains. Every distinct CDR3 protein forms one entry, paired with its most common genes and DNA. The sample profile shows 310,000 or so distinct CDR3 sequences; 20% to 25% of them were found once. The top ten clones comprise approximately 53% of the sample.

The material was peripheral blood mononuclear cells (PBMCs), obtained when the disease was refractory, from a patient treated with antithyroid drugs. These receptors all stem from a female donor with Graves disease.

CDR3 region: CASSQDLRISGANVLTF. The CDR3 region has the DNA TGCGCCAGCAGCCAAGATTTGAGGATCTCTGGGGCCAACGTCCTGACTTTC. The rearrangement links TRBV4-3 to TRBJ2-6; D gene unclear. V was cut by 0 bases and J by 0 bases, with 9 bases left in between. The V gene's germline CDR1 is LGHNA and CDR2 YSLEER. The CDR3 is 17 amino acids.

This clonotype occurred many times. The rearrangement joins TRBV12-3 or TRBV12-4 to TRBJ1-6; the D gene is possibly TRBD1 (5 bases). Trimming shortened V by 3 bases and J by 8 bases, and 11 bases separated the two germline ends. This CDR3 has 14 amino acids. CDR3 residues: CASSFAGGYSPLHF. The CDR3 DNA follows: TGTGCCAGCAGTTTTGCGGGGGGTTATTCACCCCTCCACTTT.

This clonotype was seen a few times. The chain links TRBV20-1 to TRBJ1-1; 7 bases are a match to TRBD1. V was pared by 5 bases and J by 3 bases, with 12 bases of the junction left unmatched. CDR1 is DFQATT and CDR2 is SNEGSKA in the germline V gene (reference sequence). The CDR3 totals 15 residues. This chain's CDR3 is CSASPLQGGYTEAFF. CDR3 DNA sequence: TGCAGTGCTTCTCCTCTTCAGGGGGGGTACACTGAAGCTTTCTTT.

In this sample, this clonotype turned up a few times. The chain is built from TRBV6-1 and TRBJ1-2, with 12 positions matching TRBD1. Trimming cost V 4 bases and J 8 bases; bases outside gene matches: 8. Germline CDR1 MNHNS, CDR2 SASEGT. The CDR3 sequence is 15 residues long. The CDR3 DNA is TGTGCCAGCAGTGCCTACCGGGACAGGGGGCAGGGCTACACCTTC. It specifies CASSAYRDRGQGYTF.

This sequence joins TRBV7-8 and TRBJ2-7; D possibly corresponds to TRBD1 (6 bases). CDR3 length: 16 amino acids. Germline CDR1 reads SGHVS; CDR2 reads FQNEAQ. V dropped 1 base and J dropped 5 bases, with 18 bases sitting between them. The CDR3 bases are TGTGCCAGCAGCTTAGAGGCGGCGGGCAGGGGAAACGAGCAGTACTTC. Translated, it gives CASSLEAAGRGNEQYF.

At least ten counts were recorded for this clonotype. V is TRBV27 and J is TRBJ1-4, with a tentative D call TRBD1 (5 bases). This CDR3 comprises 13 residues. The germline CDR1 and CDR2 sequences are MNHEY and SMNVEV (reference sequence). V shed 2 bases and J shed 10 bases, with 11 bases lying between them. The CDR3 bases are TGTGCCAGCAGTTTAGGGGCGTTGGGAAAACTGTTTTTT. It yields the protein CASSLGALGKLFF.

This clonotype appeared many times. The rearrangement links TRBV12-3 or TRBV12-4 to TRBJ1-2; D gene uncertain. There are 15 residues in the CDR3. Trimming removed 4 bases from V and 3 bases from J, with 15 bases in between. The CDR3 DNA reads as TGTGCCAGCAGTTCCCAGGTCGGGTCTCACTATGGCTACACCTTC. It codes for CASSSQVGSHYGYTF.

The J gene is TRBJ2-2, the V gene TRBV30, with D uncertain. Germline CDR1 GTSNPN, CDR2 SVGIG (reference sequence). CDR3 length equals 12 residues. Trimming shortened V by 5 bases and J by 0 bases, and 4 bases separated the two germline ends. The CDR3 region is CAWSSNTGELFF. In DNA, the CDR3 is TGTGCCTGGTCTTCGAACACCGGGGAGCTGTTTTTT.

Comment on this clonotype: It differs at one base from a far larger clone, so likely a read error. This chain links TRBV7-2 with TRBJ2-5; tentatively, D is TRBD2 (6 bases). V lost 10 bases and J lost 5, with 14 bases in between. The germline V gene encodes CDR1 SGHTA and CDR2 FQGNSA. This CDR3 spans 12 amino acids. This CDR3 is CAIRGGVETQYF. CDR3 nucleotides: TGTGCCATCAGAGGCGGGGTCGAGACCCAGTACTTC.

This chain links TRBV28 with TRBJ2-7; no clear D. Germline values: CDR1 MDHEN, CDR2 SYDVKM. CDR3 length: 14 residues. The ends were cut back, 5 bases at V and 0 bases at J, with 11 bases in the middle. CDR3 sequence reads: CASSPSKSSYEQYF. The CDR3 nucleotides read TGTGCCAGCAGTCCAAGTAAGAGCTCCTACGAGCAGTACTTC.

This clonotype was recorded a few times. This chain links TRBV29-1 with TRBJ2-7; 7 bases map to TRBD2. Germline values: CDR1 SQVTM, CDR2 ANQGSEA. There are 14 residues in the CDR3. Germline trimming cut 4 bases from V and 5 bases from J; bases unmatched to any gene: 11. CDR3 DNA sequence: TGCAGCGTTGCCATCGCGGGAGTTTCCCACGAGCAGTACTTC. It codes for CSVAIAGVSHEQYF.

This clonotype was seen only a few times. The chain joins TRBV5-1 to TRBJ2-7; tentatively, D is TRBD1 (6 bases). The CDR3 extends over 14 amino acids. V shed 2 bases and J shed 2 bases, with 11 bases lying between them. Germline loops: CDR1 SGHRS, CDR2 YFSETQ. The CDR3 DNA reads as TGCGCCAGCAGCTTAAGTGGGGGCCCCTACGAGCAGTACTTC. The encoded protein is CASSLSGGPYEQYF.

The sample holds a few counts of this clonotype. This sequence joins TRBV7-8 and TRBJ2-7; 10 bases agree with TRBD1. The CDR3 spans 16 residues. Germline trimming cut 0 bases from V and 3 bases from J; bases unmatched to any gene: 5. The germline gives CDR1 SGHVS, CDR2 FQNEAQ. The CDR3 region is CASSLAGTGASYEQYF. The CDR3 DNA sequence: TGTGCCAGCAGCTTAGCAGGGACAGGGGCGAGCTACGAGCAGTACTTC.

This clonotype has a single count. The rearrangement uses TRBV28 and TRBJ2-1; 10 nucleotides align to TRBD2. The length of the CDR3 is 15 residues. After removal of 4 bases from V and 1 base from J, the junction contained 1 base not matched to a gene. CDR1 is MDHEN, CDR2 SYDVKM, per germline. CDR3 bases: TGTGCCAGCAGTTCTAGCGGGGGTTCCTACAATGAGCAGTTCTTC. Translating it yields CASSSSGGSYNEQFF.

With regard to this clonotype: A single base separates this from a much larger clone, so it may be a read error. The chain combines TRBV30 with TRBJ1-1, with D possibly TRBD1 on 5 matching bases. Per germline, CDR1 GTSNPN and CDR2 SVGIG (reference sequence). The V end lost 1 base, the J end lost 1 base, and 7 bases lay between the germline ends. The CDR3 totals 13 residues. The CDR3 region has the DNA TGTGCCTGGAGTGACGGACAGAACACTGAAGCTTTCTTT. This translates into CAWSDGQNTEAFF.

This sequence joins TRBV10-3 and TRBJ1-2; TRBD1 agrees at 7 bases. Germline lookup yields CDR1 ENHRY and CDR2 SYGVKD. The length of the CDR3 is 15 residues. J lost 4 bases, V lost 0 bases, and 5 bases had no gene match. The chain's CDR3 is CAISESPGDSYGYTF. CDR3 DNA: TGTGCCATCAGTGAGTCACCAGGGGACAGCTATGGCTACACCTTC.

The sample holds many counts of this clonotype. The chain joins TRBV7-9 to TRBJ2-7; 9 nucleotides agree with TRBD2. Germline values: CDR1 SEHNR, CDR2 FQNEAQ (reference sequence). V trimming: 8 bases; J trimming: 4 bases; junction bases outside the gene matches: 9. There are 14 residues in the CDR3. CDR3 nucleotides: TGTGCCAGCGGCCGGGAACTAGCGGGTTACGAGCAGTACTTC. It specifies CASGRELAGYEQYF. Supplemented by reference TRBV7-9 and TRBJ2-7, the full variable domain reads DTGVSQNPRHKITKRGQNVTFRCDPISEHNRLYWYRQTLGQGPEFLTYFQNEAQLEKSRLLSDRFSAERPKGSFSTLEIQRTEQGDSAMYLCASGRELAGYEQYFGPGTRLTVT.

The gene calls are TRBV20-1 and TRBJ1-4, with no clear D. V lost 5 bases, J lost 5 bases, and 6 bases lay in between. The CDR3 extends over 11 amino acids. Germline-derived CDR1 and CDR2 are DFQATT and SNEGSKA (reference sequence). Written as DNA, the CDR3 is TGCAGTGCTCCGACCAATGAAAAACTGTTTTTT. Translating it yields CSAPTNEKLFF.

This clonotype occurred many times. The chain couples TRBV5-1 to TRBJ1-2; D is perhaps TRBD1 (5 bases). In germline, CDR1 is SGHRS, CDR2 YFSETQ. V lost 2 bases and J 8 bases, leaving 10 bases between the germline ends. This CDR3 is built from 12 residues. The CDR3 sequence: CASSFTGTGYTF. The CDR3 DNA is TGCGCCAGCAGCTTCACCGGGACGGGCTACACCTTC.

This clonotype was picked up a small number of times. The gene calls are TRBV27 and TRBJ2-2; D remains unclear. CDR3 length: 11 residues. Per germline, CDR1 MNHEY and CDR2 SMNVEV (reference sequence). Between the trimmed V and J ends, which lost 10 bases and 6 bases, there was a span of 9 bases. CDR3 protein: CATQFAGELFF. Here the CDR3 DNA reads TGTGCCACCCAATTCGCCGGGGAGCTGTTTTTT.

In its sample, this clonotype was seen many times. The gene calls are TRBV3-1 and TRBJ1-2; D perhaps matches TRBD1 (5 bases). In germline, CDR1 is LGHDT, CDR2 YNNKEL (reference sequence). This CDR3 spans 14 amino acids. With 3 bases removed from V and 0 bases from J, the gap between germline ends came to 8 bases. The DNA for the CDR3 is TGTGCCAGCAGCCAGCTACAGGCTAACTATGGCTACACCTTC. Translating gives CASSQLQANYGYTF.

This rearrangement joins TRBV28 to TRBJ2-7; unclear D gene. Germline CDR1 and CDR2: MDHEN and SYDVKM. The CDR3 is 16 amino acids. The V end lost 10 bases, the J end lost 5 bases, and 27 bases lay between the germline ends. CDR3 bases: TGTGCCACGCGCACCCCACGGAGAGCTAGATTCGACGAGCAGTACTTC. It yields the protein CATRTPRRARFDEQYF.